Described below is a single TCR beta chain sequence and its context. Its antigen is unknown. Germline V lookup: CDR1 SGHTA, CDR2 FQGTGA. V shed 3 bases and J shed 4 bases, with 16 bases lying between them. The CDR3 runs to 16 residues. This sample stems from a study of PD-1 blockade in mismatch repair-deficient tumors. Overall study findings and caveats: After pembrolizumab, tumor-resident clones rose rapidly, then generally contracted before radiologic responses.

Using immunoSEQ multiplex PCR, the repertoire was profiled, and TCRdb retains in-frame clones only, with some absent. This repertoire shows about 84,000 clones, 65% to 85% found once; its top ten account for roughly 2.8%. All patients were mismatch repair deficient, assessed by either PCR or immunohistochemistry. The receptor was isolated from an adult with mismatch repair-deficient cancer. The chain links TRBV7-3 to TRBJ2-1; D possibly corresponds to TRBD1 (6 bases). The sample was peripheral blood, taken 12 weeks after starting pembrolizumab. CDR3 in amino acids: CASSLVGTGKYNEQFF. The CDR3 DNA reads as TGTGCCAGCAGCTTGGTGGGTACAGGGAAATACAATGAGCAGTTCTTC.